Following are 26 T cell receptor beta chains from one sample sequenced in a study of T cell clonality in common variable immunodeficiency. Findings and limits, study-wide: Common variable immunodeficiency TCR beta sequences reportedly had fewer deletions and N-nucleotide insertions.

Their cognate antigens are unknown. The protocol was immunoSEQ multiplex PCR, while the TCRdb copy is restricted to in-frame clones and leaves out a portion. The sample includes some 30,000 clones, none of them occurring once. Sequencing was done on a sample of peripheral blood mononuclear cells. These receptors originate from a human donor with common variable immunodeficiency.

This clone showed up just a few times. The read halts 3 residues ahead of the CDR3 end, with the missing end drawn from the germline J gene. The chain combines TRBV18 with TRBJ2-3, with 8 nucleotides matching TRBD2. The V and J ends lost 2 bases and 2 bases, in that order; junction bases with no gene match: 3. The CDR3 spans 15 residues. Germline loops: CDR1 KGHSH, CDR2 LQKENI. Here the CDR3 reads CASSPSGGVTDTQYF. The part of the CDR3 DNA that was read is TGTGCCAGCTCACCATCCGGGGGGGTCACAGATACG. The full variable domain, in which reference TRBV18 and TRBJ2-3 provide the parts outside the CDR3, is NAGVMQNPRHLVRRRGQEARLRCSPMKGHSHVYWYRQLPEEGLKFMVYLQKENIIDESGMPKERFSAEFPKEGPSILRIQQVVRGDSAAYFCASSPSGGVTDTQYFGPGTRLTVL.

This clone was seen a few times. CDR3 DNA (partial): TGTGCCTGGAGTGTACAGGGAGATTCACCC. It specifies CAWSVQGDSP. The whole CDR3 region reads CAWSVQGDSPLHF. The chain carries TRBV30 and TRBJ1-6; a weak D match, TRBD1 (6 bases). The CDR3 end falls 3 residues outside the read, so it is completed with the germline J gene. From germline, CDR1 is GTSNPN and CDR2 SVGIG (reference sequence). V was cut by 0 bases and J by 8 bases, with 8 bases left in between. The CDR3 is made up of 13 amino acids.

This clone was seen a few times. The read ends 3 residues shy of where the CDR3 ends; the end is completed using the germline J gene. The genes are TRBV20-1 and TRBJ1-1, with 9 positions matching TRBD1. Germline CDR1 and CDR2: DFQATT and SNEGSKA (reference sequence). This CDR3 spans 14 amino acids. Trimming cost V 2 bases and J 7 bases; bases outside gene matches: 8. The CDR3 bases that were read are TGCAGTGCTAGATTACAGGGGGCGCAAGGTGAA. Translating it yields CSARLQGAQGE. The full-length CDR3 reads as CSARLQGAQGEAFF.

The covered CDR3 bases are TGTGCCTGGCTCCGGGGTGGTCTCAATGGC. This gives the protein CAWLRGGLNG. Given in full, the CDR3 is CAWLRGGLNGYTF. The V gene is TRBV30, the J gene TRBJ1-2; no clear D gene. The CDR3 is cut off 3 residues early in the read; its end comes from the germline J gene. Trimming cost V 5 bases and J 6 bases, with 16 bases left between them. CDR3 size: 13 residues. CDR1 and CDR2 (germline): GTSNPN, SVGIG (reference sequence).

This clone came up many times. The CDR3 end falls 3 residues outside the read, so it is completed with the germline J gene. The chain couples TRBV18 to TRBJ1-1; TRBD1 matches 7 bases. This CDR3 has 14 amino acids. V shed 6 bases and J 0 bases; nucleotides not matched to a gene: 4. The germline CDR1 and CDR2 sequences are KGHSH and LQKENI. CDR3 protein: CASSRTGVNTEAFF. Partial CDR3 DNA: TGTGCCAGCTCTCGCACAGGGGTGAACACTGAA. Full variable domain (missing parts from reference TRBV18 and TRBJ1-1): NAGVMQNPRHLVRRRGQEARLRCSPMKGHSHVYWYRQLPEEGLKFMVYLQKENIIDESGMPKERFSAEFPKEGPSILRIQQVVRGDSAAYFCASSRTGVNTEAFFGQGTRLTVV.

This clone was seen at least ten times. Read data end 3 residues before the CDR3 end; the end is taken from the germline J gene. This chain joins TRBV5-1 and TRBJ1-2, with D maybe TRBD1 (6 bases). The CDR3 has 12 residues. Looked up from germline, CDR1 is SGHRS and CDR2 is YFSETQ. The CDR3 region is CASSLEQGGYTF. The covered CDR3 bases are TGCGCCAGCAGCTTAGAACAGGGAGGC.

The CDR3 reads CASLDRGLYGYTF. The DNA read from the CDR3 is TGTGCCAGCCTGGACAGGGGGCTATATGGC. The gene calls are TRBV13 and TRBJ1-2, with 11 nucleotides matching TRBD1. The sequenced fragment ends 3 residues before the CDR3 boundary, so the rest is inferred from the germline J gene. The CDR3 loop spans 13 amino acids. V was clipped by 8 bases and J by 5 bases; unmatched bases: 4. The germline V gene encodes CDR1 PRHDT and CDR2 FYEKMQ (reference sequence).

CDR3 sequence reads: CASSPPAVQRGAKNIQYF. The sequenced part of the CDR3 DNA is TGTGCCAGCTCACCACCTGCGGTACAGCGGGGGGCCAAAAACATT. The rearrangement links TRBV18 to TRBJ2-4, with 8 bases fitting TRBD2. The observed sequence ends 3 residues before the CDR3 terminus, with the missing tail filled in from the germline J gene. The V gene's germline CDR1 is KGHSH and CDR2 LQKENI. Trimming took 0 bases from V and 1 from J; bases not matched to a gene: 8. CDR3 length: 18 amino acids.

A few counts support this clone. The observed sequence ends 3 residues before the CDR3 terminus, with the missing tail filled in from the germline J gene. V is TRBV19 and J is TRBJ2-3, with 9 bases identical to TRBD1. CDR3 length equals 19 residues. Trimming at V came to 1 base and at J to 2 bases, leaving 13 bases not matched to a gene. From germline, CDR1 is LNHDA and CDR2 SQIVND (reference sequence). CDR3 loop: CASSIAGGGQGHFTDTQYF. The CDR3 bases that were read are TGTGCCAGTAGTATAGCTGGGGGGGGACAGGGCCATTTCACAGATACG.

This clone was counted only a few times. CDR3 amino acids: CASSAGDSNSNQPQHF. The sequenced part of the CDR3 DNA is TGTGCCAGCAGTGCGGGGGATAGTAATAGCAATCAGCCC. The rearrangement uses TRBV2 and TRBJ1-5, with D tentatively TRBD1 (5 bases). Coverage ceases 3 residues before the CDR3 finishes, and the germline J gene fills in the end. The germline CDR1 and CDR2 sequences are SNHLY and FYNNEI. The length of the CDR3 is 16 residues. Trimming stripped 4 bases from V and 0 bases from J, with 13 bases between.

This clone was seen more than once but under ten times. The read is 3 residues too short to cover the CDR3 end, so that end is filled in from the germline J gene. V usage is TRBV19 and J usage is TRBJ1-3, with TRBD1 matching 10 bases. CDR1 is LNHDA and CDR2 is SQIVND in the germline V gene (reference sequence). The CDR3 consists of 15 residues. V lost 2 bases, J lost 5 bases, and 3 bases stayed unmatched. CDR3 DNA (partial): TGTGCCAGTAGTATATCAGACAGGGGGCGAAACACC. This encodes CASSISDRGRNT. In full, the CDR3 reads CASSISDRGRNTIYF.

This clone occurred many times. The sequenced fragment ends 3 residues before the CDR3 boundary, so the rest is inferred from the germline J gene. The gene calls are TRBV19 and TRBJ2-1, with a possible D match to TRBD2 (7 bases). Per the germline V gene, CDR1 is LNHDA and CDR2 is SQIVND (reference sequence). Trimming left V 7 bases short and J 4 bases short, with 26 bases between. This CDR3 has 18 residues. This CDR3 is CASTPGSYGGGQYNEQFF. The sequenced CDR3 bases are TGTGCCAGTACCCCGGGATCTTATGGGGGGGGCCAATACAATGAG.

Only a few counts were recorded for this clone. The read halts 3 residues ahead of the CDR3 end, with the missing end drawn from the germline J gene. The chain combines TRBV7-2 with TRBJ1-1; possible D gene TRBD1, 5 bases. This CDR3 comprises 11 residues. Germline CDR1 SGHTA, CDR2 FQGNSA. The CDR3 bases that were read are TGTGCCAGCAGCTCGACAGTGAAA. It specifies CASSSTVK. The CDR3 as a whole reads CASSSTVKAFF. Full variable domain (outside the CDR3, taken from reference TRBV7-2 and TRBJ1-1): GAGVSQSPSNKVTEKGKDVELRCDPISGHTALYWYRQSLGQGLEFLIYFQGNSAPDKSGLPSDRFSAERTGGSVSTLTIQRTQQEDSAVYLCASSSTVKAFFGQGTRLTVV.

The sample holds a few counts of this clone. Read sequence stops 3 residues before the CDR3 end, and the germline J gene provides the missing end. The chain links TRBV6-1 to TRBJ2-3; 8 positions agree with TRBD2. The CDR3 is 17 residues long. Losses at the gene ends were 6 bases for V and 1 base for J; bases not matched to a gene: 12. Germline lookup yields CDR1 MNHNS and CDR2 SASEGT. CDR3: CASSETIPGLGTDTQYF. The sequenced CDR3 bases are TGTGCCAGCAGCGAAACGATACCGGGACTAGGCACAGATACG.

For this clone: Read data end 3 residues before the CDR3 end; the end is taken from the germline J gene. The chain links TRBV5-1 to TRBJ2-4; TRBD2 is a possible D gene (7 bases). The V gene's germline CDR1 is SGHRS and CDR2 YFSETQ. This CDR3 has 14 amino acids. The germline V and J ends were trimmed by 5 bases and 6 bases, with 15 bases remaining between them. CDR3 bases read: TGCGCCAGCAGGAGGGAGGGGGAAATAAACATT. Amino acid sequence: CASRREGEINI. In full, the CDR3 is CASRREGEINIQYF.

This clone was counted many times. The read halts 3 residues ahead of the CDR3 end, with the missing end drawn from the germline J gene. V and J are TRBV30 and TRBJ1-5; tentative D call: TRBD1 (6 bases). V was shortened by 1 base and J by 5 bases, with 9 bases between the two germline ends. CDR1 GTSNPN and CDR2 SVGIG come from the germline V gene (reference sequence). The CDR3 extends over 13 amino acids. The covered CDR3 bases are TGTGCCTGGAGTGGGCAGGGGTATCAGCCC. It yields the protein CAWSGQGYQP. The whole CDR3 protein is CAWSGQGYQPQHF.

With regard to this clone: The CDR3 goes on 3 residues after the read ends, and that part is filled in from the germline J gene. The V gene is TRBV19, the J gene TRBJ1-4, with D possibly being TRBD1 (6 bases). Trimming pared 9 bases from V and 4 bases from J, leaving 15 bases between. CDR3 length equals 14 residues. CDR1 is LNHDA, CDR2 SQIVND, per germline (reference sequence). CDR3 region: CASKLTGFNEKLFF. The sequenced CDR3 bases are TGTGCCAGCAAACTTACAGGGTTTAATGAAAAA. The full variable domain, with the rest looked up from reference TRBV19 and TRBJ1-4, is DGGITQSPKYLFRKEGQNVTLSCEQNLNHDAMYWYRQDPGQGLRLIYYSQIVNDFQKGDIAEGYSVSREKKESFPLTVTSAQKNPTAFYLCASKLTGFNEKLFFGSGTQLSVL.

This clone was detected a few times. Incomplete CDR3 DNA: TGTGCCAGTAGCCCCTTGCAGACTGAGAGCAATCAGCCC. Translation gives CASSPLQTESNQP. The whole CDR3 reads CASSPLQTESNQPQHF. The V call is TRBV19, the J call TRBJ1-5, with no clear D. The sequence runs out 3 residues before the end of the CDR3; the remainder is reconstructed from the germline J gene. The CDR3 consists of 16 residues. Germline CDR1 is LNHDA and CDR2 is SQIVND (reference sequence). Trimming left V 6 bases short and J 1 base short, with 16 bases between.

This clone showed up just a few times. The read terminates 3 residues before the CDR3 end, so the remaining end is supplied by the germline J gene. The gene calls are TRBV11-3 and TRBJ2-5, with no clear D. Germline CDR1 and CDR2: SGHNT and YENEEA. The CDR3 contains 15 residues. The ends were cut back, 2 bases at V and 0 bases at J, with 10 bases in the middle. CDR3 amino acids: CASSLSALYQETQYF. The DNA read from the CDR3 is TGTGCCAGCAGCTTATCTGCCCTATACCAAGAGACC.

This clone has ten or more counts. The read falls 3 residues short of the CDR3 end, and the missing part is taken from the germline J gene. The J gene is TRBJ2-4, the V gene TRBV7-2; TRBD2 matches 12 bases. The CDR3 consists of 14 residues. CDR1 and CDR2 (germline): SGHTA, FQGNSA. V was clipped by 4 bases and J by 7 bases; unmatched bases: 2. The CDR3 spells CASSSGTSGNIQYF. CDR3 DNA (partial): TGTGCCAGCAGCTCCGGGACTAGCGGGAACATT.

This clone appeared many times. Partial CDR3 DNA: TGTGCCAGCTCACCCCCTAGCGGGCAAGAGACC. Its protein is CASSPPSGQET. The CDR3 in its entirety is CASSPPSGQETQYF. The J gene is TRBJ2-5, the V gene TRBV18, with 8 bases lining up with TRBD2. With the read ending 3 residues before the CDR3 end, the germline J gene is used to fill in that end. CDR3 length: 14 residues. The germline gives CDR1 KGHSH, CDR2 LQKENI. V shed 3 bases and J 2 bases; nucleotides not matched to a gene: 2. The full variable domain, rest sourced from reference TRBV18 and TRBJ2-5, is NAGVMQNPRHLVRRRGQEARLRCSPMKGHSHVYWYRQLPEEGLKFMVYLQKENIIDESGMPKERFSAEFPKEGPSILRIQQVVRGDSAAYFCASSPPSGQETQYFGPGTRLLVL.

This clone occurred a few times. Sequencing ends 3 residues short of the CDR3 end; the germline J gene provides the rest. This chain links TRBV7-3 with TRBJ1-4; possible D gene TRBD1, 6 bases. CDR3 length equals 15 residues. V gave up 4 bases and J gave up 5 bases, with 14 bases separating them. Germline lookup yields CDR1 SGHTA and CDR2 FQGTGA. The sequenced part of the CDR3 DNA is TGTGCCAGCAGCTCCACCGGGACACGGAATGAAAAA. This codes for CASSSTGTRNEK. The CDR3 in its entirety is CASSSTGTRNEKLFF.

This clone was detected a few times. The sequence runs out 3 residues before the end of the CDR3; the remainder is reconstructed from the germline J gene. J is TRBJ1-6 and V is TRBV18, with 8 bases aligning to TRBD1. CDR3 length: 17 residues. With V trimmed by 2 bases and J by 5 bases, 8 bases remained unmatched. CDR1 and CDR2 (germline): KGHSH, LQKENI. The covered CDR3 bases are TGTGCCAGCTCACCAACCGACAGGGGAAGGAATAATTCACCC. Protein product: CASSPTDRGRNNSP. The entire CDR3 protein is CASSPTDRGRNNSPLHF.

This clone has ten or more counts. The CDR3 goes on 3 residues after the read ends, and that part is filled in from the germline J gene. The V gene is TRBV2, the J gene TRBJ2-7; 8 positions agree with TRBD1. Trimming at V came to 11 bases and at J to 2 bases, leaving 11 bases not matched to a gene. CDR1 is SNHLY and CDR2 is FYNNEI in the germline V gene. The CDR3 has 14 residues. Here the CDR3 reads CAQKPGTGPYEQYF. The part of the CDR3 DNA that was read is TGTGCCCAAAAACCGGGGACAGGCCCCTACGAG.

At least ten counts were recorded for this clone. The read finishes 3 residues shy of the CDR3 end, and the germline J gene is used to complete it. V usage is TRBV7-2 and J usage is TRBJ1-2, with unresolved D. The CDR3 extends over 14 amino acids. Trimming pared 1 base from V and 6 bases from J, leaving 12 bases between. Germline loops: CDR1 SGHTA, CDR2 FQGNSA. The CDR3: CASSLGWPPHGYTF. CDR3 bases read: TGTGCCAGCAGCTTAGGATGGCCGCCCCATGGC.

To note about this clone: Read data end 3 residues before the CDR3 end; the end is taken from the germline J gene. V and J are TRBV29-1 and TRBJ2-1, with TRBD2 matching over 10 bases. The CDR3 is made up of 14 amino acids. The trim removed 6 bases at V and 3 bases at J, leaving 5 bases unmatched. Germline values: CDR1 SQVTM, CDR2 ANQGSEA. The CDR3 is CSVGAGGNYNEQFF. The sequenced part of the CDR3 DNA is TGCAGCGTGGGAGCGGGGGGGAACTACAATGAG.